Listed here is a single TCR beta chain. The sample is drawn from a study of blood T cell repertoires in COVID-19. Study as a whole: Samples came from the United States, Italy and Spain, spanning acute and convalescent COVID-19. PBMCs, B-cell-depleted T cells, or T cells provided the cDNA or gDNA that made up the material.

Clones were read by immunoSEQ multiplex PCR, and TCRdb kept only the in-frame ones, dropping some. Of around 230,000 clones detected, under 90% appear once; the ten largest clones hold roughly 12%. Trimming cost V 2 bases and J 5 bases, with 12 bases left between them. From germline, CDR1 is GTSNPN and CDR2 SVGIG (reference sequence). The CDR3 totals 13 residues. Patients of the Seattle cohort, enrolled during active infection, were followed longitudinally. This chain joins TRBV30 and TRBJ2-5; the D gene is possibly TRBD1 (6 bases). The source of this sequence is a man in his fifties or sixties with COVID-19, enrolled during active disease. The sequenced sample consisted of peripheral blood. The CDR3 DNA sequence: TGTGCCTGGAGTCCGGGACATTCGGAGACCCAGTACTTC. Protein: CAWSPGHSETQYF.